This T cell receptor beta chain was captured in a study of T-cell memory formation after mild COVID-19. Overall study context: Clusters of TCRs were largely donor specific.

With regard to this clonotype: Antigen: not known.

Germline V lookup: CDR1 SGHAT, CDR2 FQNNGV. V trimming: 3 bases; J trimming: 1 base; junction bases outside the gene matches: 13. The length of the CDR3 is 20 residues. Amplification by 5'RACE using constant-segment primers produced TCR alpha and TCR beta cDNA libraries that carried sample barcodes and UMIs. TCRdb itself ran the 5' RACE reads through MiXCR, one entry per CDR3 protein. The data show approximately 410,000 distinct CDR3 sequences, 23% seen once. The study, taken as a whole, reports: Clones that shrank (day 15 to 85) were balanced CD4/CD8, whereas later expanders leaned CD4+.

The clonotype was recovered from an adult woman who had mild COVID-19 (a few samples of this study predate the infection). Cell type and time point are not known. The chain links TRBV11-2 to TRBJ2-1, with 12 bases aligning to TRBD2. What was sequenced was PBMCs or a T cell subset sorted from them (not recorded which). The CDR3 nucleotides read TGTGCCAGCAGCTTTGGACTAGCGGGGATTTTACGTCGGTCCTACAATGAGCAGTTCTTC. This codes for CASSFGLAGILRRSYNEQFF.